This TCR beta chain was captured in a study of shared clonotypes between healthy human individuals. Findings of the study overall: Some naive CD4 clonotypes, 4% to 6%, turned up in common across four donors.

Concerning this clone: The antigen remains unidentified.

Once extracted for a subset, genomic DNA was divided evenly among several immunoSEQ plates. Here immunoSEQ multiplex PCR was the method, and the copy in TCRdb shows in-frame clones only, minus some. The table shows a few million clones, with about 92% occurring only once. Per the germline V gene, CDR1 is MDHEN and CDR2 is SYDVKM. This CDR3 spans 13 amino acids. V was shortened by 6 bases and J by 6 bases, with 12 bases between the two germline ends. This clonotype was obtained from a young man in good health. Some clones in this sample may be carry-over from other donors' samples. Source material: naive CD4+ T cells from PBMCs. Subset defined: CD45RA+ positively selected. V gene TRBV28 combines with J gene TRBJ1-5; a weak D match, TRBD1 (6 bases). The CDR3 sequence is CASRSPGAQPQHF. DNA for the CDR3: TGTGCCAGCAGGTCCCCGGGGGCTCAGCCCCAGCATTTT.